These T cell receptor beta chains were read from a single sample in a study of T cell responses to AZD1222 COVID-19 vaccine. This table comes from immunoSEQ multiplex PCR, and its TCRdb copy is limited to in-frame clones, with some not included. The repertoire includes about 130,000 clones, 90% of them detected once, and about 4.2% sits in the top ten. Sequencing used peripheral blood, obtained on day 0 of MenACWY control vaccination. The receptors originated from an adult in good health. Both conserved end residues are part of each CDR3. A D gene is named only where the DNA matches it firmly. For some rows the clone size is stated as once, few or many, or as a class when expanded; others skip it.

TRBV4-2	TRBJ1-6	TRBD1	-	TGTGCCAGCAGCCAGGGACAGTATAATTCACCCCTCCACTTT	CASSQGQYNSPLHF
TRBV7-9	TRBJ1-1	TRBD1	-	TGTGCCAGCAGGATTGTAGGTTCGGGACAGGAAGCTTTCTTT	CASRIVGSGQEAFF
TRBV27	TRBJ1-5	-	-	TGTGCCAGCAGTCCGCTTACGGCGGGCAATCAGCCCCAGCATTTT	CASSPLTAGNQPQHF
TRBV3-1/TRBV3-2	TRBJ1-5	-	once	TGTGCCAGCAGCCAACGGGGGATAAATCAGCCCCAGCATTTT	CASSQRGINQPQHF
TRBV7-2	TRBJ1-5	TRBD1	-	TGTGCCAGCAGCTTAGGAGGGGACAGAAATCAGCCCCAGCATTTT	CASSLGGDRNQPQHF
TRBV10-1	TRBJ1-2	TRBD1	-	TGCGCCAGCAACCCGGGGACAGGGGGCGCCGGCTACACCTTC	CASNPGTGGAGYTF
TRBV7-8	TRBJ2-4	-	-	TGTGCCAGCAGCTTACGGGGAATGAACATTCAGTACTTC	CASSLRGMNIQYF
TRBV25-1	TRBJ2-5	TRBD2	-	TGTGCCAGCAGCACGGGCGGGGGTTACCAAGAGACCCAGTACTTC	CASSTGGGYQETQYF
TRBV18	TRBJ1-2	-	-	TGTGCCAGCTCACGGGACATAACAGACTATGGCTACACCTTC	CASSRDITDYGYTF
TRBV12-3/TRBV12-4	TRBJ1-2	-	once	TGTGCCAGCAGAAGGGACATAAACTATGGCTACACCTTC	CASRRDINYGYTF
TRBV25-1	TRBJ2-5	-	-	TGTGCCAGCAGTGGGGGAGGATTGGGGGCTGAGACCCAGTACTTC	CASSGGGLGAETQYF
TRBV28	TRBJ2-7	TRBD1	-	TGTGCCAGCAGGATAAGGGACAGGGAAGGAAACGAGCAGTACTTC	CASRIRDREGNEQYF
TRBV3-1/TRBV3-2	TRBJ2-2	TRBD1	-	TGTGCCAGCAGCCATCCTGCCGGGACAGGTTTCCCCGACGGGGAGCTGTTTTTT	CASSHPAGTGFPDGELFF
TRBV6-6	TRBJ1-1	TRBD1	-	TGTGCCAGCAGTGCCTCGGGACAGGGGACTGGTGAAGCTTTCTTT	CASSASGQGTGEAFF
TRBV27	TRBJ2-5	-	-	TGTGCCAGCAGTATAGACAGGATAAAAGAGACCCAGTACTTC	CASSIDRIKETQYF
TRBV9	TRBJ2-3	-	-	TGTGCCAGCAGCGTAGGGGTGGGAGATACGCAGTATTTT	CASSVGVGDTQYF
TRBV4-2	TRBJ1-2	TRBD1	few	TGTGCCAGCAGCCAACCGACAGGGGGCCTGGGTGGCTACACCTTC	CASSQPTGGLGGYTF
TRBV28	TRBJ1-5	-	-	TGTGCCAGCAGTTTACAAGGGGTTTCGGTTCAGCCCCAGCATTTT	CASSLQGVSVQPQHF
TRBV3-1/TRBV3-2	TRBJ2-6	TRBD2	-	TGTGCCAGCAGCCAGACCACTAGCGGGAAGATCTCTGGGGCCAACGTCCTGACTTTC	CASSQTTSGKISGANVLTF
TRBV27	TRBJ2-7	-	-	TGTGCCAGCAGACCGGGTAGGTTCGCCTACGAGCAGTACTTC	CASRPGRFAYEQYF
TRBV7-9	TRBJ1-2	-	-	TGTGCCAGCAGAACGGGCCCCCAAGGCGGCTACACCTTC	CASRTGPQGGYTF
TRBV2	TRBJ2-3	TRBD2	-	TGTGCCAGCAGTGGACTAGCGGCTAGCACAGATACGCAGTATTTT	CASSGLAASTDTQYF
TRBV6-2/TRBV6-3	TRBJ1-6	TRBD1	once	TGTGCCAGCAGTTACGGACAGGGGTATTCACCCCTCCACTTT	CASSYGQGYSPLHF
TRBV7-9	TRBJ2-3	-	once	TGTGCCAGCAGCTTAGAAGTCAGCACAGATACGCAGTATTTT	CASSLEVSTDTQYF
TRBV21-1	TRBJ1-2	-	-	TGTGCCAGCAGCAACGTGCCCAGCAGGGAATGGGGCTACACCTTC	CASSNVPSREWGYTF
TRBV29-1	TRBJ1-6	-	-	TGCGCGGCGGGACAAAGTAATTCACCCCTCCACTTT	CAAGQSNSPLHF
TRBV6-5	TRBJ1-1	-	-	TGTGCCAGCAGTTACTCGACAGGAATGAACACTGAAGCTTTCTTT	CASSYSTGMNTEAFF
TRBV12-3/TRBV12-4	TRBJ1-1	TRBD1	-	TGTGCCAGCAGTGCACAGGGGAAGGGAGCTTTCTTT	CASSAQGKGAFF
TRBV27	TRBJ1-5	-	-	TGTGCCAGCAGTTTAGATTTTTCGGGGAATCAGCCCCAGCATTTT	CASSLDFSGNQPQHF
TRBV7-7	TRBJ1-5	TRBD1	-	TGTGCCAGCAGCTTAGAGGATTGCCGGGACAGGGACAATCAGCCCCAGCATTTT	CASSLEDCRDRDNQPQHF
TRBV10-3	TRBJ2-5	-	-	TGTGCCATCAAACCGACAGCCGAGGAGACCCAGTACTTC	CAIKPTAEETQYF
TRBV20-1	TRBJ2-7	-	once	TGCAGTGCTAGTCCAATTCGTCAACTCATCTCCTACGAGCAGTACTTC	CSASPIRQLISYEQYF
TRBV27	TRBJ2-7	TRBD2	-	TGTGCCAGCAGTTTGCGGACTAGCGGGTCTCCAAACTACGAGCAGTACTTC	CASSLRTSGSPNYEQYF
TRBV29-1	TRBJ2-1	TRBD1	-	TGCAGCGTTGATTCCGGACAGGGGCTCAATGAGCAGTTCTTC	CSVDSGQGLNEQFF
TRBV28	TRBJ1-6	TRBD1	-	TGTGCCAGCATCCGCTCAGGGGGGAATTCACCCCTCCACTTT	CASIRSGGNSPLHF
TRBV7-3	TRBJ1-1	-	-	TGTGCCAGCAGCTTAAATGGGACACCCGGGCTGAACACTGAAGCTTTCTTT	CASSLNGTPGLNTEAFF
TRBV29-1	TRBJ2-3	TRBD2	-	TGCGTAGAGGCGGGGGCAGATACGCAGTATTTT	CVEAGADTQYF
TRBV12-3/TRBV12-4	TRBJ1-2	-	-	TGTGCCAGCAGTAGGGGGACCCACTATGGCTACACCTTC	CASSRGTHYGYTF
TRBV6-2/TRBV6-3	TRBJ1-2	-	-	TGTGCCAGCAGTTACGGGAAGGGGTCCTATGGCTACACCTTC	CASSYGKGSYGYTF
TRBV5-4	TRBJ2-5	-	once	TGTGCCAGCAGCTTGCCCCGGCCAGGGCGGCCCCAAGAGACCCAGTACTTC	CASSLPRPGRPQETQYF
TRBV6-5	TRBJ2-2	TRBD1	-	TGTGCCAGCCTCCGGGACAGGGGGACCGGGGAGCTGTTTTTT	CASLRDRGTGELFF
TRBV2	TRBJ2-5	-	-	TGTGCCAGCAGTGAACAAGGTTTTGTGGCCCAGACCCAGTACTTC	CASSEQGFVAQTQYF
TRBV4-3	TRBJ2-3	-	-	TGCGCCAGCAGCCAAGATCAACTAGCTGGGACAGATACGCAGTATTTT	CASSQDQLAGTDTQYF
TRBV15	TRBJ2-6	-	-	TGTGCCACCACAGGGAAAGGATCTGGGGCCAACGTCCTGACTTTC	CATTGKGSGANVLTF
TRBV2	TRBJ2-1	TRBD1	few	TGTGCCAGCAGTGGACAGGGGGCTTTAAATGAGCAGTTCTTC	CASSGQGALNEQFF
TRBV9	TRBJ2-5	TRBD1	-	TGTGCCAGCAGCGTATGGGCAGGGGGCTACCAAGAGACCCAGTACTTC	CASSVWAGGYQETQYF
TRBV19	TRBJ2-1	-	-	TGTGCCAGTAGCCCCTCCCCCCCTCGGGCAGGAGTAGCCTACAATGAGCAGTTCTTC	CASSPSPPRAGVAYNEQFF
TRBV5-5	TRBJ1-2	-	-	TGTGCCAGCAGCTTAAAGGGTCAAACTCTTAATGGCTACACCTTC	CASSLKGQTLNGYTF
TRBV28	TRBJ2-1	TRBD2	-	TGTGCCAGCAGCTGGGGCGGGGGGGCATCCTACAATGAGCAGTTCTTC	CASSWGGGASYNEQFF
TRBV27	TRBJ1-4	-	-	TGTGCCAGCAGTTTATACAGGGTAGGGGAAAAACTGTTTTTT	CASSLYRVGEKLFF
TRBV18	TRBJ2-7	TRBD1	-	TGTGCCAGCTCACCACCGATGAGACAGGGTCACGAGCAGTACTTC	CASSPPMRQGHEQYF
TRBV4-1	TRBJ1-2	TRBD1	-	TGCGCCAGCAGCCAAACCCAACAGGGGCGTCACTATGGCTACACCTTC	CASSQTQQGRHYGYTF